Each of the 17 T cell receptor beta chains below was sequenced from the same sample in a study of blood T cell repertoires in COVID-19. Assay used: immunoSEQ multiplex PCR; TCRdb lists only in-frame clones, some missing. The table has approximately 300,000 clones, about nine tenths seen once. Sequenced material: peripheral blood. The receptors derive from a man aged 18 to 30 with active or convalescent COVID-19.

V is TRBV28 and J is TRBJ1-4; weak D call: TRBD1 (5 bases). CDR3 size: 14 residues. The germline V gene has CDR1 MDHEN and CDR2 SYDVKM. V was clipped by 4 bases and J by 8 bases, with 14 bases between them. The CDR3 nucleotides read TGTGCCAGCAGTTGGGTCCAGGGTGAAGAAAAACTGTTTTTT. Amino acid sequence: CASSWVQGEEKLFF.

V and J are TRBV28 and TRBJ2-5; D may be TRBD1 (6 bases). V dropped 3 bases and J dropped 8 bases, with 7 bases sitting between them. Germline V gene data show CDR1 as MDHEN and CDR2 as SYDVKM. This CDR3 comprises 11 residues. CDR3 in amino acids: CASSFRGTQYF. The DNA for the CDR3 is TGTGCCAGCAGTTTCAGGGGCACCCAGTACTTC.

The chain joins TRBV5-1 to TRBJ1-3; unclear D gene. CDR3 length: 17 residues. The germline V and J ends were trimmed by 0 bases and 1 base, with 14 bases remaining between them. Germline V CDR1 and CDR2: SGHRS, YFSETQ. The CDR3 DNA reads TGCGCCAGCAGCTTGGCCGTAGGCCCGACATCTGGAAACACCATATATTTT. This gives the protein CASSLAVGPTSGNTIYF. The full variable domain, its missing parts supplied by reference TRBV5-1 and TRBJ1-3, is KAGVTQTPRYLIKTRGQQVTLSCSPISGHRSVSWYQQTPGQGLQFLFEYFSETQRNKGNFPGRFSGRQFSNSRSEMNVSTLELGDSALYLCASSLAVGPTSGNTIYFGEGSWLTVV.

CDR3 residues: CASSPELTLSGGYTF. For the CDR3, the DNA is TGTGCCAGCTCACCGGAATTGACTTTGAGTGGCGGCTACACCTTC. The chain employs TRBV18 and TRBJ1-2; no firm D call. The ends were cut back, 3 bases at V and 8 bases at J, with 19 bases in the middle. Per germline, CDR1 KGHSH and CDR2 LQKENI. This CDR3 is built from 15 residues.

The J gene is TRBJ1-2, the V gene TRBV29-1, with D unclear. The CDR3 runs 17 residues. Germline V lookup: CDR1 SQVTM, CDR2 ANQGSEA. Between the trimmed V and J ends, which lost 2 bases and 1 base, there was a span of 20 bases. CDR3 sequence (DNA): TGCAGCGTTGAATCAAGGGCGAAGGAGGCCATTAACTATGGCTACACCTTC. It encodes CSVESRAKEAINYGYTF.

The rearrangement joins TRBV13 to TRBJ1-4, with TRBD1 matching over 7 bases. V lost 2 bases, J lost 8 bases, and 5 bases stayed unmatched. The germline V gene encodes CDR1 PRHDT and CDR2 FYEKMQ (reference sequence). There are 14 residues in the CDR3. The CDR3 is CASSLRGQNEKLFF. In nucleotides, the CDR3 is TGTGCCAGCAGCTTAAGGGGACAGAACGAAAAACTGTTTTTT.

The count of this clone is one. The rearrangement uses TRBV10-2 and TRBJ1-1; a weak D match, TRBD1 (5 bases). This CDR3 has 12 amino acids. The germline V gene has CDR1 WSHSY and CDR2 SAAADI. Between the trimmed V and J ends, which lost 3 bases and 5 bases, there was a span of 7 bases. The chain's CDR3 is CASSDRVTEAFF. DNA for the CDR3: TGCGCCAGCAGTGACAGGGTTACTGAAGCTTTCTTT.

This chain connects TRBV7-9 to TRBJ2-7, with D maybe TRBD1 (6 bases). CDR1 and CDR2 from the germline V gene are SEHNR and FQNEAQ (reference sequence). There are 17 residues in the CDR3. V lost 5 bases to trimming and J lost 2 bases, with 22 bases between them. In DNA, the CDR3 is TGTGCCAGCAGCGGTGGGGTTTGGGGGCCGGCCGCCTACGAGCAGTACTTC. Translated: CASSGGVWGPAAYEQYF.

The V and J genes are TRBV7-9 and TRBJ2-1; 8 bases are a match to TRBD2. Germline CDR1 reads SEHNR; CDR2 reads FQNEAQ (reference sequence). V trimming: 6 bases; J trimming: 4 bases; junction bases outside the gene matches: 8. The CDR3 extends over 15 amino acids. The CDR3 spells CASRILAGTYNEQFF. The CDR3 DNA is TGTGCCAGCAGGATTCTAGCGGGCACTTACAATGAGCAGTTCTTC.

J is TRBJ1-6 and V is TRBV5-1; D may be TRBD1 (5 bases). CDR1 and CDR2 (germline): SGHRS, YFSETQ. V was cut by 0 bases and J by 7 bases, with 11 bases left in between. This CDR3 spans 15 amino acids. The CDR3 bases are TGCGCCAGCAGCTTGGGAGACAGTTGGAATTCACCCCTCCACTTT. This codes for CASSLGDSWNSPLHF.

The chain links TRBV4-1 to TRBJ2-7, with D possibly TRBD2 on 5 matching bases. The CDR3 has 14 residues. Germline V gene lookup returns CDR1 MGHRA and CDR2 YSYEKL. Deletions cut 5 bases from V and 2 bases from J, with 13 bases between. CDR3 DNA: TGCGCCAGCAGCGCCCCAGCGGTGGCCTACGAGCAGTACTTC. It is translated as CASSAPAVAYEQYF.

This clone occurred once. The chain links TRBV4-3 to TRBJ2-1; 12 nucleotides match TRBD2. The J segment lost 10 bases and the V segment lost 0 bases, leaving 10 bases of the junction unmatched. CDR1 and CDR2 from the germline V gene are LGHNA and YSLEER. This CDR3 is built from 17 residues. Here the CDR3 reads CASSQDTLAGGLIEQFF. DNA for the CDR3: TGCGCCAGCAGCCAAGATACCCTAGCGGGGGGGCTTATCGAGCAGTTCTTC.

V usage is TRBV28 and J usage is TRBJ2-7; TRBD1 aligns across 7 bases. This CDR3 is 14 amino acids long. From germline, CDR1 is MDHEN and CDR2 SYDVKM. J gave up 5 bases and V 5 bases, and 9 bases lay outside the gene matches. The CDR3 DNA sequence: TGTGCCAGCAGTCAGAGGACAGGTCCCGACGAGCAGTACTTC. Protein: CASSQRTGPDEQYF.

V usage is TRBV4-3 and J usage is TRBJ1-1, with no clear D. There are 16 residues in the CDR3. Germline V gene sequence: CDR1 LGHNA, CDR2 YSLEER. Between the trimmed V and J ends, which lost 2 bases and 6 bases, there was a span of 19 bases. This CDR3 reads CASSQNLAAPFSEAFF. The CDR3 DNA follows: TGCGCCAGCAGCCAAAATCTCGCGGCCCCTTTTTCTGAAGCTTTCTTT.

The chain uses TRBV7-8 and TRBJ1-1, with D maybe TRBD1 (5 bases). Germline values: CDR1 SGHVS, CDR2 FQNEAQ. The CDR3 spans 17 residues. Trimming pared 3 bases from V and 0 bases from J, leaving 17 bases between. The CDR3 region has the DNA TGTGCCAGCAGCTTCTTTAGGGGAGGGCCCATGAACACTGAAGCTTTCTTT. Encoded protein: CASSFFRGGPMNTEAFF.

Many counts were recorded for this clone. In DNA form, the CDR3 reads TGCGCCAGCAGAGACTGGTCCTGGACAGATACGCAGTATTTT. It yields the protein CASRDWSWTDTQYF. This chain joins TRBV10-2 and TRBJ2-3; D unresolved. The CDR3 runs to 14 residues. V was pared by 6 bases and J by 3 bases, with 13 bases between. Germline CDR1 is WSHSY and CDR2 is SAAADI.

The rearrangement joins TRBV10-3 to TRBJ1-1; no reliable D call. CDR3 size: 15 residues. Germline V gene lookup returns CDR1 ENHRY and CDR2 SYGVKD. Trimming removed 0 bases from V and 4 bases from J, with 12 bases in between. CDR3 coding DNA: TGTGCCATCAGTGAGTCCTTTGTCTCGAGCACTGAAGCTTTCTTT. It codes for CAISESFVSSTEAFF.